This passage covers 19 T cell receptor beta chains from one sample sequenced in a study of T-cell memory formation after mild COVID-19. MiXCR, run by TCRdb on the 5' RACE reads, gives a single entry per CDR3 protein. The table lists under 650,000 distinct CDR3 sequences, roughly 18% of them singletons. Sample: PBMCs or a T cell subset sorted from them (not recorded which). The receptors originated from an adult woman who had mild COVID-19 (a few samples of this study predate the infection). Cell type and time point are not known.

This clonotype was picked up many times. This sequence joins TRBV20-1 and TRBJ1-5; TRBD1 is a possible D gene (5 bases). The CDR3 covers 14 residues. Germline assignment: CDR1 DFQATT and CDR2 SNEGSKA (reference sequence). V dropped 5 bases and J dropped 0 bases, with 11 bases sitting between them. The CDR3: CSALDSFSNQPQHF. As DNA, the CDR3 is TGCAGTGCTTTAGACAGCTTTAGCAATCAGCCCCAGCATTTT.

This rearrangement joins TRBV19 to TRBJ2-6; 7 bases are shared with TRBD1. Unmatched junction bases numbered 9, after V lost 8 bases and J lost 2 bases. Germline V gene sequence: CDR1 LNHDA, CDR2 SQIVND (reference sequence). The CDR3 is made up of 16 amino acids. In nucleotides, the CDR3 is TGTGCCAGTGTCGACAGGGTGTCGGCTGGGGCCAACGTCCTGACTTTC. It is translated as CASVDRVSAGANVLTF.

This clonotype was observed a few times. This sequence joins TRBV28 and TRBJ2-7; possible D gene TRBD2, 5 bases. The germline gives CDR1 MDHEN, CDR2 SYDVKM. Trimming cost V 8 bases and J 3 bases, with 14 bases left between them. The CDR3 totals 13 residues. As DNA, the CDR3 is TGTGCCAGCCGACTCGGACGGGACTACGAGCAGTACTTC. Its translation: CASRLGRDYEQYF.

This clonotype was observed a few times. This chain uses TRBV6-5 with TRBJ2-3; 7 nucleotides align to TRBD2. V lost 8 bases, J lost 5 bases, and 7 bases stayed unmatched. Germline lookup yields CDR1 MNHEY and CDR2 SVGAGI. The CDR3 runs 13 residues. The CDR3 loop is CASRSGAVDTQYF. The CDR3 DNA reads as TGTGCCAGCCGAAGCGGGGCCGTAGATACGCAGTATTTT.

This clonotype was seen a few times. This chain uses TRBV12-3 or TRBV12-4 with TRBJ2-2; D may be TRBD2 (6 bases). V gave up 5 bases and J gave up 3 bases, with 19 bases separating them. CDR3 length equals 17 residues. The CDR3 loop reads CASSRQEVAEHTGELFF. The CDR3 coding sequence is TGTGCCAGCAGTCGTCAGGAGGTAGCGGAGCACACCGGGGAGCTGTTTTTT.

The chain recombines TRBV4-3 with TRBJ2-1, with TRBD2 matching 11 bases. Germline assignment: CDR1 LGHNA and CDR2 YSLEER. The trim removed 3 bases at V and 8 bases at J, leaving 12 bases unmatched. The CDR3 consists of 17 residues. The CDR3 DNA reads TGCGCCAGCAGCCAGGATATGACTAGCGGGAATGGTGATGAGCAGTTCTTC. Encoded protein: CASSQDMTSGNGDEQFF.

This clonotype was observed a few times. V and J are TRBV24-1 and TRBJ1-2; 11 bases map to TRBD1. Germline V gene data show CDR1 as KGHDR and CDR2 as SFDVKD. The V segment lost 2 bases and the J segment 7 bases; nucleotides outside the gene matches: 2. The CDR3 runs to 14 residues. CDR3 sequence (DNA): TGTGCCACCAGTGATTGGACAGGGGGCAGTGGCTACACCTTC. Protein sequence: CATSDWTGGSGYTF.

V usage is TRBV4-2 and J usage is TRBJ2-7; the match to TRBD1 covers 8 bases. In germline, CDR1 is LGHNA, CDR2 YNFKEQ. The CDR3 is 16 amino acids. Trimming cost V 4 bases and J 3 bases; bases outside gene matches: 11. CDR3 residues: CASSPQWTGLFYEQYF. CDR3 sequence (DNA): TGTGCCAGCAGCCCGCAATGGACAGGGCTATTCTACGAGCAGTACTTC.

The chain links TRBV29-1 to TRBJ1-1; 7 nucleotides match TRBD1. The CDR3 totals 19 residues. Germline V gene lookup returns CDR1 SQVTM and CDR2 ANQGSEA. Trimming took 4 bases from V and 0 from J; bases not matched to a gene: 20. CDR3 DNA sequence: TGCAGCGTTGTCGGGAGGACAGGCCCGGTTGGAGGCATGAACACTGAAGCTTTCTTT. This codes for CSVVGRTGPVGGMNTEAFF. Variable domain in full (rest from reference TRBV29-1 and TRBJ1-1): SAVISQKPSRDICQRGTSLTIQCQVDSQVTMMFWYRQQPGQSLTLIATANQGSEATYESGFVIDKFPISRPNLTFSTLTVSNMSPEDSSIYLCSVVGRTGPVGGMNTEAFFGQGTRLTVV.

This chain links TRBV12-3 or TRBV12-4 with TRBJ2-3; tentatively, D is TRBD1 (5 bases). V gave up 5 bases and J gave up 0 bases, with 15 bases separating them. This CDR3 comprises 16 residues. This chain's CDR3 is CASSRTLLSSTDTQYF. Written as DNA, the CDR3 is TGTGCCAGCAGTCGGACACTTCTCTCTAGCACAGATACGCAGTATTTT.

This clonotype has only a few counts. J is TRBJ1-1 and V is TRBV24-1, with D uncertain. Trimming shortened V by 6 bases and J by 4 bases, and 11 bases separated the two germline ends. From germline, CDR1 is KGHDR and CDR2 SFDVKD. CDR3 length: 13 amino acids. CDR3 residues: CATSQGRSTEAFF. CDR3 nucleotides: TGTGCCACCAGTCAAGGGCGAAGCACTGAAGCTTTCTTT.

This clonotype was seen ten or more times. DNA of the CDR3: TGCAGTGCTAGAGATCTGCGGGGGGCAGCTGATACGCAGTATTTT. The encoded protein is CSARDLRGAADTQYF. The rearrangement joins TRBV20-1 to TRBJ2-3, with 8 bases lining up with TRBD2. The CDR3 sequence is 15 residues long. Germline CDR1 DFQATT, CDR2 SNEGSKA (reference sequence). The junction had 8 bases not matched to a gene; V was cut back by 0 bases and J by 6 bases.

This clonotype occurred a few times. V gene TRBV5-1 combines with J gene TRBJ2-3; TRBD2 is a possible D gene (5 bases). From germline, CDR1 is SGHRS and CDR2 YFSETQ. The germline V and J ends were trimmed by 5 bases and 3 bases, with 7 bases remaining between them. The length of the CDR3 is 12 residues. In DNA, the CDR3 is TGCGCCAGCAGAGCGGAAACAGATACGCAGTATTTT. This encodes CASRAETDTQYF.

There are a few counts of this clonotype. The rearrangement uses TRBV7-2 and TRBJ2-3; 9 bases match TRBD2. Per the germline V gene, CDR1 is SGHTA and CDR2 is FQGNSA. Trimming at V came to 6 bases and at J to 3 bases, leaving 7 bases not matched to a gene. This CDR3 is 15 amino acids long. As DNA, the CDR3 is TGTGCCAGCAGACCGATGCGGGAGGGGACAGATACGCAGTATTTT. As protein: CASRPMREGTDTQYF.

The chain uses TRBV27 and TRBJ1-2; 7 bases line up with TRBD1. The CDR3 runs 16 residues. Germline V gives CDR1 MNHEY, CDR2 SMNVEV (reference sequence). V gave up 7 bases and J gave up 0 bases; unmatched junction bases: 11. CDR3 sequence: CASTPRRDSANYGYTF. The CDR3 bases are TGTGCCAGCACCCCTAGAAGGGACAGTGCTAACTATGGCTACACCTTC.

This clonotype was counted at least ten times. This rearrangement joins TRBV5-1 to TRBJ2-7; D gene ambiguous. V was cut by 0 bases and J by 1 base, with 8 bases left in between. There are 14 residues in the CDR3. Germline V gene data show CDR1 as SGHRS and CDR2 as YFSETQ. The CDR3 protein is CASSLVAGSYEQYF. CDR3 DNA sequence: TGCGCCAGCAGCTTGGTGGCAGGATCCTACGAGCAGTACTTC. The entire variable domain, with the rest obtained from reference TRBV5-1 and TRBJ2-7, is as follows: KAGVTQTPRYLIKTRGQQVTLSCSPISGHRSVSWYQQTPGQGLQFLFEYFSETQRNKGNFPGRFSGRQFSNSRSEMNVSTLELGDSALYLCASSLVAGSYEQYFGPGTRLTVT.

There are a few counts of this clonotype. This rearrangement joins TRBV6-5 to TRBJ2-6, with TRBD1 identical over 9 bases. J gave up 0 bases and V 4 bases, and 4 bases lay outside the gene matches. There are 17 residues in the CDR3. In germline, CDR1 is MNHEY, CDR2 SVGAGI. The CDR3 nucleotides read TGTGCCAGCAGTTCCGGGACAGGGATCTCTGGGGCCAACGTCCTGACTTTC. Amino acid sequence: CASSSGTGISGANVLTF.

This clonotype has ten or more counts. The rearrangement uses TRBV11-2 and TRBJ1-4, with TRBD1 as a possible D gene (5 bases). CDR1 SGHAT and CDR2 FQNNGV come from the germline V gene. This CDR3 is 15 amino acids long. V was cut by 1 base and J by 7 bases, with 13 bases left in between. Here the CDR3 reads CASSLGGLGSEKLFF. Here the CDR3 DNA reads TGTGCCAGCAGCTTAGGGGGCCTTGGGAGTGAAAAACTGTTTTTT.

This clonotype was seen repeatedly, ten times or more. The rearrangement links TRBV7-2 to TRBJ2-7; weak D call: TRBD1 (5 bases). V was pared by 1 base and J by 0 bases, with 7 bases between. The CDR3 covers 14 residues. Looked up from germline, CDR1 is SGHTA and CDR2 is FQGNSA. CDR3 sequence (DNA): TGTGCCAGCAGCTTAGAGGACATCTCCTACGAGCAGTACTTC. Residues: CASSLEDISYEQYF. The entire variable domain, with the rest obtained from reference TRBV7-2 and TRBJ2-7, is as follows: GAGVSQSPSNKVTEKGKDVELRCDPISGHTALYWYRQSLGQGLEFLIYFQGNSAPDKSGLPSDRFSAERTGGSVSTLTIQRTQQEDSAVYLCASSLEDISYEQYFGPGTRLTVT.